These 27 T cell receptor beta chains came from one sample sequenced in a study of T cells in Graves' hyperthyroidism and ophthalmopathy. Authors of the study amplified TCR beta CDR3 regions from RNA transcripts. The HTBI set primed first-round TCR CDR3 RT-PCR. TCRdb reanalysed the multiplex PCR reads using MiXCR and keeps one entry per CDR3 protein. The table includes about 400,000 distinct CDR3 sequences, 25% detected once. The specimen sequenced was blood. The receptor set was obtained from a man in his forties or fifties with Graves' hyperthyroidism.

This clonotype occurred many times. This sequence joins TRBV28 and TRBJ2-4; 10 bases are a match to TRBD1. V gave up 7 bases and J gave up 2 bases; unmatched junction bases: 5. Germline CDR1 reads MDHEN; CDR2 reads SYDVKM. The CDR3 extends over 15 amino acids. The CDR3 sequence: CASTPGQGSKNIQYF. The CDR3, as DNA: TGTGCCAGCACCCCGGGACAGGGGTCCAAAAACATTCAGTACTTC.

CDR3 residues: CASSLTFTSGRTDEQFF. The CDR3 DNA is TGTGCCAGCAGCTTAACGTTTACTAGCGGGAGAACCGATGAGCAGTTCTTC. The J gene is TRBJ2-1, the V gene TRBV7-3; TRBD2 aligns across 11 bases. Trimming took 0 bases from V and 8 from J; bases not matched to a gene: 9. The V gene's germline CDR1 is SGHTA and CDR2 FQGTGA. The CDR3 runs 17 residues.

The chain uses TRBV7-3 and TRBJ1-1; possible D gene TRBD1, 6 bases. CDR1 and CDR2 (germline): SGHTA, FQGTGA. The CDR3 contains 14 residues. Trimming cost V 5 bases and J 0 bases, with 10 bases left between them. The CDR3 DNA is TGTGCCAGCAGCGTAGACAGGTTGAACACTGAAGCTTTCTTT. Its translation: CASSVDRLNTEAFF.

The sample holds many counts of this clonotype. The CDR3 protein is CASAQVNTEAFF. As DNA, the CDR3 is TGTGCTAGTGCTCAGGTGAACACTGAAGCTTTCTTT. This chain joins TRBV12-5 and TRBJ1-1; D uncertain. Germline V gene sequence: CDR1 LGHNT, CDR2 FRNRAP. The CDR3 is made up of 12 amino acids. V was shortened by 7 bases and J by 0 bases, with 6 bases between the two germline ends. Combining the CDR3 with reference TRBV12-5 and TRBJ1-1 gives the whole variable domain DARVTQTPRHKVTEMGQEVTMRCQPILGHNTVFWYRQTMMQGLELLAYFRNRAPLDDSGMPKDRFSAEMPDATLATLKIQPSEPRDSAVYFCASAQVNTEAFFGQGTRLTVV.

This clonotype has just a few counts. This chain joins TRBV5-1 and TRBJ2-1; 8 bases match TRBD1. The CDR3 contains 13 residues. J lost 8 bases, V lost 4 bases, and 5 bases had no gene match. The germline CDR1 and CDR2 sequences are SGHRS and YFSETQ. CDR3 nucleotide sequence: TGCGCCAGCAGCCTACAGGGGGGAGATGAGCAGTTCTTC. Encoded protein: CASSLQGGDEQFF. The complete variable domain, with remaining parts taken from reference TRBV5-1 and TRBJ2-1, reads KAGVTQTPRYLIKTRGQQVTLSCSPISGHRSVSWYQQTPGQGLQFLFEYFSETQRNKGNFPGRFSGRQFSNSRSEMNVSTLELGDSALYLCASSLQGGDEQFFGPGTRLTVL.

This chain connects TRBV28 to TRBJ1-2; a weak D match, TRBD1 (6 bases). The CDR3 consists of 12 residues. Trimming stripped 5 bases from V and 7 bases from J, with 11 bases between. Per germline, CDR1 MDHEN and CDR2 SYDVKM. CDR3 coding DNA: TGTGCCAGCAGTAGGGGGGCAATTGGCTACACCTTC. Protein: CASSRGAIGYTF.

The CDR3, as DNA: TGTGCCAGCAGAGAATCTGGCGGGGGGTACCAAGAGACCCAGTACTTC. Encoded protein: CASRESGGGYQETQYF. V is TRBV7-2 and J is TRBJ2-5; 8 nucleotides match TRBD2. The CDR3 length is 16 residues. The ends lost 6 bases at V and 0 bases at J; junction bases unmatched: 9. CDR1 and CDR2 (germline): SGHTA, FQGNSA.

This chain uses TRBV3-1 with TRBJ1-6; 9 bases are shared with TRBD1. The germline gives CDR1 LGHDT, CDR2 YNNKEL (reference sequence). The V and J ends lost 1 base and 10 bases, in that order; junction bases with no gene match: 5. The CDR3 runs to 15 residues. CDR3 residues: CASSQAGQGNSPLHF. The CDR3 nucleotides read TGTGCCAGCAGCCAAGCCGGACAGGGGAACTCACCCCTCCACTTT.

This clonotype was seen many times. V and J are TRBV12-3 or TRBV12-4 and TRBJ2-1; 9 bases line up with TRBD2. This CDR3 spans 15 amino acids. With 6 bases clipped from V and 8 bases from J, the junction kept 11 bases outside the gene matches. CDR3 residues: CASRPKGLASHEQFF. The CDR3 DNA sequence: TGTGCCAGCAGACCGAAGGGACTAGCATCCCATGAGCAGTTCTTC.

V usage is TRBV9 and J usage is TRBJ2-7; D not certain. CDR1 and CDR2 from the germline V gene are SGDLS and YYNGEE. V gave up 1 base and J gave up 3 bases, with 11 bases separating them. The CDR3 length is 14 residues. CDR3 sequence: CASSVTAKNYEQYF. In DNA, the CDR3 is TGTGCCAGCAGCGTAACGGCGAAAAACTACGAGCAGTACTTC.

The chain joins TRBV11-2 to TRBJ2-1; D might be TRBD2 (6 bases). This CDR3 is 17 amino acids long. The germline V and J ends were trimmed by 6 bases and 2 bases, with 20 bases remaining between them. Germline V gene lookup returns CDR1 SGHAT and CDR2 FQNNGV. This CDR3 reads CASSRWDLSTTYNEQFF. CDR3 coding DNA: TGTGCCAGCAGTCGATGGGACTTGTCTACCACCTACAATGAGCAGTTCTTC.

There are a few counts of this clonotype. V is TRBV28 and J is TRBJ2-7, with 7 bases lining up with TRBD2. V lost 2 bases, J lost 5 bases, and 6 bases stayed unmatched. There are 14 residues in the CDR3. Germline assignment: CDR1 MDHEN and CDR2 SYDVKM. The CDR3: CASSLAGENHEQYF. The CDR3, as DNA: TGTGCCAGCAGTTTAGCGGGAGAGAACCACGAGCAGTACTTC.

This clonotype turned up a few times. V and J are TRBV20-1 and TRBJ2-7; 13 bases match TRBD2. Germline CDR1 DFQATT, CDR2 SNEGSKA (reference sequence). Trimming cost V 6 bases and J 2 bases; bases outside gene matches: 4. This CDR3 spans 14 amino acids. CDR3 loop: CSARLAGGTYEQYF. In nucleotides, the CDR3 is TGCAGTGCGCGACTAGCGGGAGGCACCTACGAGCAGTACTTC.

This clonotype has more than one count but fewer than ten. This chain uses TRBV6-1 with TRBJ2-7; D gene uncertain. CDR1 MNHNS and CDR2 SASEGT come from the germline V gene. The CDR3 is 12 amino acids. The ends were cut back, 5 bases at V and 5 bases at J, with 10 bases in the middle. CDR3 sequence (DNA): TGTGCCAGCAGTTCCCTACGCCACGAGCAGTACTTC. Its protein is CASSSLRHEQYF.

This clonotype was seen a few times. This chain joins TRBV29-1 and TRBJ1-1; maybe TRBD1 (5 bases). Germline assignment: CDR1 SQVTM and CDR2 ANQGSEA. Trimming shortened V by 2 bases and J by 6 bases, and 16 bases separated the two germline ends. CDR3 length equals 14 residues. Here the CDR3 DNA reads TGCAGCGTTGAATTTTTGCGGGGACGCGCTGAAGCTTTCTTT. Translated, it gives CSVEFLRGRAEAFF.

This clonotype has just a few counts. The genes are TRBV14 and TRBJ2-7, with a possible D match to TRBD1 (5 bases). Germline V CDR1 and CDR2: SGHDN, FVKESK. CDR3 length: 13 residues. Trimming removed 8 bases at V and 5 bases at J, with 16 bases between. For the CDR3, the DNA is TGTGCCAGCTCCGGGTACAGGTCCGACGAGCAGTACTTC. Its translation: CASSGYRSDEQYF.

The chain employs TRBV29-1 and TRBJ1-2; tentative D call: TRBD1 (6 bases). Germline V gives CDR1 SQVTM, CDR2 ANQGSEA. CDR3 length: 12 amino acids. Trimming removed 7 bases from V and 7 bases from J, with 16 bases in between. The CDR3 spells CSAQDRKRGYTF. CDR3 DNA sequence: TGCAGCGCTCAAGACAGGAAACGTGGCTACACCTTC.

V is TRBV11-2 and J is TRBJ2-2; D may be TRBD1 or TRBD2 (5 bases each). Looked up from germline, CDR1 is SGHAT and CDR2 is FQNNGV. The CDR3 has 16 amino acids. V lost 3 bases, J lost 1 base, and 12 bases lay in between. CDR3 sequence: CASSFVGGENTGELFF. The CDR3 coding sequence is TGTGCCAGCAGCTTTGTTGGGGGAGAGAACACCGGGGAGCTGTTTTTT.

Only a few counts were recorded for this clonotype. V usage is TRBV2 and J usage is TRBJ1-3; 8 bases line up with TRBD1. Germline CDR1 and CDR2: SNHLY and FYNNEI. There are 15 residues in the CDR3. The J segment lost 0 bases and the V segment lost 5 bases, leaving 3 bases of the junction unmatched. For the CDR3, the DNA is TGTGCCAGCAGTTTTGGACAGGGCTCTGGAAACACCATATATTTT. It translates to CASSFGQGSGNTIYF.

This clonotype was recorded a few times. V gene TRBV12-3 or TRBV12-4 combines with J gene TRBJ1-2; D uncertain. V lost 2 bases to trimming and J lost 4 bases, with 5 bases between them. This CDR3 has 12 residues. For the CDR3, the DNA is TGTGCCAGCAGTTTAAGTTTCTATGGCTACACCTTC. Amino acids: CASSLSFYGYTF.

CDR3 sequence (DNA): TGTGCCTGGAGTGTCAACTGGTACGAGCAGTACTTC. Protein: CAWSVNWYEQYF. The chain employs TRBV30 and TRBJ2-7; D unresolved. The CDR3 has 12 residues. The V end lost 0 bases, the J end lost 4 bases, and 7 bases lay between the germline ends. Germline assignment: CDR1 GTSNPN and CDR2 SVGIG (reference sequence).

This CDR3 reads CASSVPGLSEQFF. The CDR3 coding sequence is TGTGCCAGCAGTGTCCCTGGACTATCTGAGCAGTTCTTC. The J gene is TRBJ2-1, the V gene TRBV27, with TRBD2 as a possible D gene (6 bases). The CDR3 covers 13 residues. Germline CDR1 MNHEY, CDR2 SMNVEV (reference sequence). With 5 bases removed from V and 9 bases from J, the gap between germline ends came to 14 bases.

At least ten counts were recorded for this clonotype. V gene TRBV7-3 combines with J gene TRBJ2-3, with D perhaps TRBD2 (6 bases). The CDR3 totals 15 residues. CDR1 and CDR2 from the germline V gene are SGHTA and FQGTGA. V lost 5 bases and J lost 2, with 14 bases in between. CDR3 coding DNA: TGTGCCAGCAGCCCCAGCCGGGACTCCACAGATACGCAGTATTTT. Translation gives CASSPSRDSTDTQYF. Full variable domain (missing parts from reference TRBV7-3 and TRBJ2-3): GAGVSQTPSNKVTEKGKYVELRCDPISGHTALYWYRQSLGQGPEFLIYFQGTGAADDSGLPNDRFFAVRPEGSVSTLKIQRTERGDSAVYLCASSPSRDSTDTQYFGPGTRLTVL.

This chain uses TRBV5-1 with TRBJ2-3, with TRBD1 matching over 9 bases. Germline V gives CDR1 SGHRS, CDR2 YFSETQ. V was pared by 6 bases and J by 5 bases, with 4 bases of the junction left unmatched. The CDR3 runs to 13 residues. CDR3 residues: CASNDRGGDTQYF. For the CDR3, the DNA is TGCGCCAGCAACGACAGGGGGGGAGATACGCAGTATTTT.

The chain has TRBV24-1 and TRBJ2-7; D is unclear. Per the germline V gene, CDR1 is KGHDR and CDR2 is SFDVKD. V lost 5 bases, J lost 3 bases, and 13 bases lay in between. The length of the CDR3 is 14 residues. The CDR3 spells CATSGQEGDYEQYF. The CDR3 region has the DNA TGTGCCACCAGTGGCCAGGAAGGTGACTACGAGCAGTACTTC.

The gene calls are TRBV19 and TRBJ1-3; no clear D gene. From germline, CDR1 is LNHDA and CDR2 SQIVND (reference sequence). The CDR3 loop spans 14 amino acids. Deletions cut 4 bases from V and 2 bases from J, with 9 bases between. The CDR3 sequence: CASSTPAAGNTIYF. CDR3 DNA sequence: TGTGCCAGTAGTACCCCCGCCGCTGGAAACACCATATATTTT.

This clonotype was detected only a few times. This chain links TRBV19 with TRBJ1-1; 9 positions match TRBD1. Germline loops: CDR1 LNHDA, CDR2 SQIVND (reference sequence). The CDR3 has 15 residues. Trimming cost V 7 bases and J 1 base; bases outside gene matches: 7. The CDR3 loop reads CASKPDRGRNTEAFF. CDR3 sequence (DNA): TGTGCCAGTAAACCCGACAGGGGGAGGAACACTGAAGCTTTCTTT.